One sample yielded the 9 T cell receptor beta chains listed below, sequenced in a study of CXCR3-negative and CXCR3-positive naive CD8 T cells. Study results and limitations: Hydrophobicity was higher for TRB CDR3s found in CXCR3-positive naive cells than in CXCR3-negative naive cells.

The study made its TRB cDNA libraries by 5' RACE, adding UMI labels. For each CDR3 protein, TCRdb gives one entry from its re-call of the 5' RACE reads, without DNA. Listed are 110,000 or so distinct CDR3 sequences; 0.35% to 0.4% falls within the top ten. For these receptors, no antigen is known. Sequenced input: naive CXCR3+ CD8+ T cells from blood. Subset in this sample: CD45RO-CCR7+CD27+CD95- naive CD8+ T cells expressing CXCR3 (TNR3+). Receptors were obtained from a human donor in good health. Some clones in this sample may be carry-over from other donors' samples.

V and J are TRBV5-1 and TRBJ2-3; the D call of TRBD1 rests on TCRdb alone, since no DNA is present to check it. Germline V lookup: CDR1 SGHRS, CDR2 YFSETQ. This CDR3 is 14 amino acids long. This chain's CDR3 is CASSWELAPDTQYF.

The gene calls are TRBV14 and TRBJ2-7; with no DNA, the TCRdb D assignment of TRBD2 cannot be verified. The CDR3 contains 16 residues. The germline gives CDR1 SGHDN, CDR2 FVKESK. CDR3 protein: CASSQDLSGRGNEQYF.

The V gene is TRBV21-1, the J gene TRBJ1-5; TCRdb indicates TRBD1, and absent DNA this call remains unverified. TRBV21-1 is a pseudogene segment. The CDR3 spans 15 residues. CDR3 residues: CASSLGRYSNQPQHF.

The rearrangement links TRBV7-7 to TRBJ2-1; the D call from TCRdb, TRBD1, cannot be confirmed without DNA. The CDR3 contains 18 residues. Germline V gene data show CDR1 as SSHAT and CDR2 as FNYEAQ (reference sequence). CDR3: CASSLAPTEGQNYNEQFF.

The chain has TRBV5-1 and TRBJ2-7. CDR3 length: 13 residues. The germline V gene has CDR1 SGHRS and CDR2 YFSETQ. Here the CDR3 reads CASSSDLTYEQYF.

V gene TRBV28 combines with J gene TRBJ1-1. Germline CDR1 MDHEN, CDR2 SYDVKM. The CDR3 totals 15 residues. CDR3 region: CASNRGGERGTEAFF.

The CDR3 sequence is CASSYFSDSIQETQYF. The chain has TRBV6-5 and TRBJ2-5; TCRdb calls TRBD2, which cannot be checked without DNA. This CDR3 is built from 16 residues. The germline gives CDR1 MNHEY, CDR2 SVGAGI.

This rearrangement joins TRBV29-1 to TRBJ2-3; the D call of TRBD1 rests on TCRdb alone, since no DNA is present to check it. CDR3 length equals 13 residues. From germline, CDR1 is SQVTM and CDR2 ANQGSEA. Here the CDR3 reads CSESGDLTDTQYF.

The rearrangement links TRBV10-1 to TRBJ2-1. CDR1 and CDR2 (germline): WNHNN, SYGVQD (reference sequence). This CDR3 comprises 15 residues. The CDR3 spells CASSELGSSYNEQFF.